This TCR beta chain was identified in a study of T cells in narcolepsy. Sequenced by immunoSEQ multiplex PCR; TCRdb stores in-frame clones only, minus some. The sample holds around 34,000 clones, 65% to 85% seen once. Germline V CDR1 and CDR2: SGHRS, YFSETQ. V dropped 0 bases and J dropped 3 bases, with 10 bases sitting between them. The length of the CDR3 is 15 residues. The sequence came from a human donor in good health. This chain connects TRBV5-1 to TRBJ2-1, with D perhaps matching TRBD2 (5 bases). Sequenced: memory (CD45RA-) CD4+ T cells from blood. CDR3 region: CASSLDGTSYNEQFF. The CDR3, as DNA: TGCGCCAGCAGCTTGGACGGTACTAGCTACAATGAGCAGTTCTTC.